One and the same sample provided the 16 T cell receptor beta chains below, sequenced in a study of neurological immune-mediated disorders. TCRdb called the 5' RACE reads again in MiXCR, with one record for every CDR3 protein. The table shows 85,000 to 110,000 distinct CDR3 sequences, with roughly a tenth occurring only once. The time point: longitudinal time-point 3. The sequenced material came from PBMCs. These receptors were collected from a female donor with HTLV-1-associated myelopathy (HAM/TSP).

This clonotype was seen many times. V gene TRBV20-1 combines with J gene TRBJ2-2; 7 positions agree with TRBD1. This CDR3 is 14 amino acids long. V lost 5 bases, J lost 6 bases, and 9 bases stayed unmatched. Germline CDR1 reads DFQATT; CDR2 reads SNEGSKA (reference sequence). CDR3 in amino acids: CSAPDRAGAGELFF. The CDR3 DNA reads TGCAGTGCTCCCGACAGGGCTGGCGCCGGGGAGCTGTTTTTT.

The table lists this clonotype with many counts. The genes are TRBV7-9 and TRBJ1-1, with a tentative D call TRBD1 (5 bases). V was shortened by 5 bases and J by 4 bases, with 17 bases between the two germline ends. Germline V CDR1 and CDR2: SEHNR, FQNEAQ (reference sequence). The CDR3 totals 15 residues. CDR3: CASSPGQGLGTEAFF. The CDR3 DNA follows: TGTGCCAGCAGCCCCGGGCAGGGCCTGGGCACTGAAGCTTTCTTT.

This clonotype appeared many times. V and J are TRBV28 and TRBJ2-7; TRBD2 might be the D (5 bases). The CDR3 contains 13 residues. The V end lost 4 bases, the J end lost 6 bases, and 13 bases lay between the germline ends. Germline V gene data show CDR1 as MDHEN and CDR2 as SYDVKM. In DNA form, the CDR3 reads TGTGCCAGCAGTTCCCCCGGGATCAGCGAGCAGTACTTC. Its protein product is CASSSPGISEQYF.

This clonotype has ten or more counts. V and J are TRBV20-1 and TRBJ2-1; 8 positions agree with TRBD2. Germline V gene lookup returns CDR1 DFQATT and CDR2 SNEGSKA (reference sequence). V was pared by 0 bases and J by 0 bases, with 16 bases of the junction left unmatched. The CDR3 extends over 20 amino acids. The CDR3, as DNA: TGCAGTGCTAGAGATGGGGTGGGGACTAGTAGGCGTAGCTCCTACAATGAGCAGTTCTTC. Protein sequence: CSARDGVGTSRRSSYNEQFF.

In this sample, this clonotype turned up a few times. This sequence joins TRBV5-1 and TRBJ2-2; 8 nucleotides align to TRBD2. The CDR3 runs to 16 residues. Trimming at V came to 4 bases and at J to 2 bases, leaving 7 bases not matched to a gene. CDR1 and CDR2 from the germline V gene are SGHRS and YFSETQ. CDR3 DNA sequence: TGCGCCAGCAGCCAAAGCGGGGGCCCAAACACCGGGGAGCTGTTTTTT. Its translation: CASSQSGGPNTGELFF.

This chain links TRBV3-1 with TRBJ2-7; 7 nucleotides align to TRBD2. The length of the CDR3 is 15 residues. CDR1 LGHDT and CDR2 YNNKEL come from the germline V gene (reference sequence). V shed 1 base and J 4 bases; nucleotides not matched to a gene: 7. DNA of the CDR3: TGTGCCAGCAGCCAAGGCGGGGGTTTTGGGTACGAGCAGTACTTC. This translates into CASSQGGGFGYEQYF.

This clonotype was seen ten or more times. The J gene is TRBJ2-2, the V gene TRBV5-1; D unresolved. The V gene lost 0 bases and the J gene lost 2 bases, with 8 bases spanning the gap. This CDR3 spans 15 amino acids. Germline lookup yields CDR1 SGHRS and CDR2 YFSETQ. CDR3 nucleotides: TGCGCCAGCAGCTTGGCCTCGGTCAACACCGGGGAGCTGTTTTTT. This encodes CASSLASVNTGELFF.

In its sample, this clonotype was seen many times. The chain has TRBV5-1 and TRBJ1-1; D is uncertain. Per the germline V gene, CDR1 is SGHRS and CDR2 is YFSETQ. V was cut by 0 bases and J by 4 bases, with 13 bases left in between. The CDR3 is 15 amino acids. CDR3 region: CASSLDRQGGTEAFF. CDR3 in DNA: TGCGCCAGCAGCTTGGACCGGCAAGGAGGCACTGAAGCTTTCTTT.

The chain joins TRBV5-5 to TRBJ2-7; 7 nucleotides line up with TRBD1. CDR3 size: 15 residues. V dropped 0 bases and J dropped 2; count of bases not matched to a gene: 5. The germline V gene has CDR1 SGHKS and CDR2 YYEKEE (reference sequence). In DNA, the CDR3 is TGTGCCAGCAGCTTGGTTTTGGGACAGACCTACGAGCAGTACTTC. Protein sequence: CASSLVLGQTYEQYF.

Many counts were recorded for this clonotype. The chain links TRBV20-1 to TRBJ1-2; no firm D call. CDR3 length: 15 residues. Looked up from germline, CDR1 is DFQATT and CDR2 is SNEGSKA (reference sequence). Trimming cost V 0 bases and J 1 base, with 12 bases left between them. The CDR3 nucleotides are TGCAGTGCTAGAGATCTGGGCAGGTTTAACTATGGCTACACCTTC. Translated, it gives CSARDLGRFNYGYTF.

This chain uses TRBV7-3 with TRBJ2-1; D is ambiguous. With 3 bases removed from V and 10 bases from J, the gap between germline ends came to 7 bases. CDR1 is SGHTA and CDR2 is FQGTGA in the germline V gene. The CDR3 is 11 residues long. Here the CDR3 DNA reads TGTGCCAGCAGCTTGACCGGCGAGCAGTTCTTC. Amino acid sequence: CASSLTGEQFF.

Concerning this clonotype itself: Possible read error: a much larger clone is one base away. The chain uses TRBV5-1 and TRBJ2-1, with TRBD1 as a possible D gene (5 bases). Trimming pared 3 bases from V and 8 bases from J, leaving 18 bases between. Germline lookup yields CDR1 SGHRS and CDR2 YFSETQ. The CDR3 covers 15 residues. The CDR3 nucleotides read TGCGCCAGCAGCTGGGGCCGGGTGGGCCTCGATGAGCAGTTCTTC. It encodes CASSWGRVGLDEQFF. Based on the CDR3 plus reference TRBV5-1 and TRBJ2-1, the full variable domain is KAGVTQTPRYLIKTRGQQVTLSCSPISGHRSVSWYQQTPGQGLQFLFEYFSETQRNKGNFPGRFSGRQFSNSRSEMNVSTLELGDSALYLCASSWGRVGLDEQFFGPGTRLTVL.

The genes are TRBV5-1 and TRBJ1-3; 10 nucleotides match TRBD1. V trimming: 4 bases; J trimming: 2 bases; junction bases outside the gene matches: 3. The germline V gene has CDR1 SGHRS and CDR2 YFSETQ. The CDR3 runs 15 residues. The CDR3 nucleotides are TGCGCCAGCAGCCCCGGACAGGGGGCTGGAAACACCATATATTTT. Its translation is CASSPGQGAGNTIYF.

This clonotype was recorded at least ten times. This chain connects TRBV7-3 to TRBJ2-1; 11 bases fit TRBD2. Germline CDR1 SGHTA, CDR2 FQGTGA. CDR3 size: 15 residues. V was pared by 5 bases and J by 4 bases, with 4 bases of the junction left unmatched. The CDR3 spells CASSPGLAEYNEQFF. For the CDR3, the DNA is TGTGCCAGCAGCCCGGGACTAGCGGAGTACAATGAGCAGTTCTTC.

The chain employs TRBV6-5 and TRBJ2-5; 12 bases are shared with TRBD2. This CDR3 has 13 amino acids. CDR1 is MNHEY and CDR2 is SVGAGI in the germline V gene. With 7 bases clipped from V and 5 bases from J, the junction kept 2 bases outside the gene matches. Here the CDR3 DNA reads TGTGCCAGCAAGCTAGCGGGGGGGGAGACCCAGTACTTC. Translation gives CASKLAGGETQYF.

The chain recombines TRBV12-3 or TRBV12-4 with TRBJ2-5; perhaps TRBD1 as D (5 bases). Trimming left V 2 bases short and J 5 bases short, with 12 bases between. CDR3 size: 14 residues. The CDR3 loop reads CASSLSGNGETQYF. CDR3 DNA: TGTGCCAGCAGTTTATCAGGGAATGGGGAGACCCAGTACTTC.